This is a list of T cell receptor beta chains from one sample in a study of cytomegalovirus exposure and HLA in healthy donors. Produced via immunoSEQ multiplex PCR; TCRdb's table is partial and in-frame only. The repertoire holds around 200,000 clones, about 88% seen once, with less than 0.35% in the top ten. Material for sequencing was PBMCs. The receptors come from a woman aged 25 to 39 in good health and CMV-seronegative. Both conserved end residues are part of each CDR3. D genes are given only for firm matches. Part of the rows lack a size; the others show once, few, many or a class for expanded clones.

CDR3 length,V gene,clone size,D gene,J gene,CDR3 protein,CDR3 DNA
19,TRBV19,.,TRBD2,TRBJ2-3,CASSIVASGGTISTDTQYF,TGTGCCAGTAGTATAGTTGCTAGCGGGGGAACCATAAGCACAGATACGCAGTATTTT
12,TRBV28,.,.,TRBJ2-7,CASSSWSYEQYF,TGTGCCAGCAGTTCCTGGTCCTACGAGCAGTACTTC
12,TRBV25-1,.,.,TRBJ2-7,CASSDYYYEQYF,TGTGCCAGCAGTGACTACTACTACGAGCAGTACTTC
13,TRBV7-9,.,TRBD2,TRBJ2-7,CASLLAGEYEQYF,TGTGCCAGCCTACTAGCGGGAGAATACGAGCAGTACTTC
12,TRBV29-1,.,.,TRBJ2-7,CSVGGSSYEQYF,TGCAGCGTTGGAGGCAGCTCCTACGAGCAGTACTTC
14,TRBV6-1,.,.,TRBJ2-7,CASTLQGGPYEQYF,TGTGCCAGCACCTTGCAGGGGGGCCCCTACGAGCAGTACTTC
15,TRBV27,.,.,TRBJ1-1,CASFKWGTGDTEAFF,TGTGCCAGCTTCAAGTGGGGAACGGGGGACACTGAAGCTTTCTTT
13,TRBV30,.,.,TRBJ1-1,CASQRRGNTEAFF,TGTGCCTCTCAAAGGAGGGGGAACACTGAAGCTTTCTTT
14,TRBV30,.,TRBD1,TRBJ2-3,CAWSIQGAADTQYF,TGTGCCTGGAGTATACAGGGGGCGGCAGATACGCAGTATTTT
13,TRBV6-1,.,.,TRBJ1-3,CASFRQAGNTIYF,TGTGCCAGCTTTCGTCAGGCTGGAAACACCATATATTTT
13,TRBV4-1,once,.,TRBJ2-3,CASSPRPEEAQYF,TGCGCCAGCAGCCCCCGACCCGAGGAGGCGCAGTATTTT
13,TRBV5-6,.,.,TRBJ2-4,CASSTWGENIQYF,TGTGCCAGCAGCACCTGGGGGGAAAACATTCAGTACTTC
15,TRBV7-3,.,.,TRBJ2-1,CASSLVGVPYNEQFF,TGTGCCAGCAGCTTGGTCGGGGTTCCCTACAATGAGCAGTTCTTC
16,TRBV15,.,.,TRBJ2-3,CATSSRRRSSTDTQYF,TGTGCCACCTCCAGCCGCCGGAGATCTAGCACAGATACGCAGTATTTT